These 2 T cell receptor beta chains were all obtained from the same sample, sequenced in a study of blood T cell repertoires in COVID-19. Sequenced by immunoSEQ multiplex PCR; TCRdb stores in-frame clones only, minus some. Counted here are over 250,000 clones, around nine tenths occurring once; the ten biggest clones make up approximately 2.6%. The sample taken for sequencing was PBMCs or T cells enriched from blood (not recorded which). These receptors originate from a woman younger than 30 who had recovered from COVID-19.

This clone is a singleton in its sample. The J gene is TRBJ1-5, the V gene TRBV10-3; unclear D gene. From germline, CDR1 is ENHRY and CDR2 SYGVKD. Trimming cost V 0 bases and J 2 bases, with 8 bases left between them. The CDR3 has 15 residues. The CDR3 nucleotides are TGTGCCATCAGTGAGTCGAGGGATCGCAATCAGCCCCAGCATTTT. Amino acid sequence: CAISESRDRNQPQHF.

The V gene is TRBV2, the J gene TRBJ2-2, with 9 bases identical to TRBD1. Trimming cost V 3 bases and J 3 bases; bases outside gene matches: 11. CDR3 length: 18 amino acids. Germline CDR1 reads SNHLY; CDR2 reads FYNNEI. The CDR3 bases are TGTGCCAGCAGTGATCGACGACAGGGGGACCAGTACACCGGGGAGCTGTTTTTT. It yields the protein CASSDRRQGDQYTGELFF.